This T cell receptor beta chain was captured by sequencing in a study of cytomegalovirus exposure and HLA in healthy donors. Study outcomes and limitations: What a later analysis showed was that several of the most significant clusters appeared linked to common viral pathogens. The authors excluded some V segments, including TRBV6-2 and TRBV6-3, as indistinguishable. Rare sequences made up most TCRs, while some public TCRs were found in many donors.

Turning to this clone: What it binds is not known.

Primers included in the PCR were 60 Vbeta and 13 Jbeta primers. Libraries were prepared by immunoSEQ multiplex PCR; TCRdb keeps only in-frame clonotypes and omits some of them. Among roughly 140,000 clones listed, 79% were seen once. V lost 5 bases, J lost 0 bases, and 6 bases lay in between. Germline V gives CDR1 SEHNR, CDR2 FQNEAQ (reference sequence). CDR3 length: 13 amino acids. Likely unrecorded immune exposures existed in these nominally healthy donors. Sequences were obtained from PBMCs. The chain links TRBV7-9 to TRBJ2-3, with D uncertain. The TCR originated in a man between 50 and 59 years old in good health and CMV-seropositive. CDR3 nucleotides: TGTGCCAGCAGCCCCCTAAGCACAGATACGCAGTATTTT. Translated, it gives CASSPLSTDTQYF.